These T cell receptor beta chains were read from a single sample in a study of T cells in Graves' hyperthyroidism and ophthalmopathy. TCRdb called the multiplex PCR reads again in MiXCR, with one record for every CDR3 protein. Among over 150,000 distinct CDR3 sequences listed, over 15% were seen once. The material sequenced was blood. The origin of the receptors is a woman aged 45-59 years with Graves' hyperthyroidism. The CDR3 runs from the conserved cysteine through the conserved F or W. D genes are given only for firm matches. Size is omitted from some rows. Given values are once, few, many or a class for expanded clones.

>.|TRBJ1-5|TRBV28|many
CASTPVSNQPQHF
TGTGCCAGCACGCCGGTTAGCAATCAGCCCCAGCATTTT
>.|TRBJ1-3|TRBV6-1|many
CASRGSDLREPGNTIYF
TGTGCCAGCAGGGGATCGGACTTACGAGAGCCTGGAAACACCATATATTTT
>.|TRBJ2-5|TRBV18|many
CASSPPNKIGETQYF
TGTGCCAGCTCACCACCGAACAAGATTGGAGAGACCCAGTACTTC
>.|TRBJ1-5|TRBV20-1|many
CSAREAGGGQPQHF
TGCAGTGCTAGAGAGGCGGGAGGGGGTCAGCCCCAGCATTTT
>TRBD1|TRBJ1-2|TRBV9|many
CASSVDDRVYGYTF
TGTGCCAGCAGCGTCGACGACAGGGTCTATGGCTACACCTTC
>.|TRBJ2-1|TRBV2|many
CASSGQGGGNEQFF
TGTGCCAGCAGTGGACAGGGAGGAGGCAATGAGCAGTTCTTC
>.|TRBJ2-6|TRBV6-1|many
CASSEAFSSGANVLTF
TGTGCCAGCAGTGAGGCCTTTTCCTCTGGGGCCAACGTCCTGACTTTC
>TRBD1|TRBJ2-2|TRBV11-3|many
CASSSQRTGVLGELFF
TGTGCCAGCAGCTCACAACGGACAGGGGTTCTCGGGGAGCTGTTTTTT
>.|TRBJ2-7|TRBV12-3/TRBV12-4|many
CASSFGLSYEQYF
TGTGCCAGCAGTTTCGGGCTCTCCTACGAGCAGTACTTC
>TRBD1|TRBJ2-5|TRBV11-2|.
CASSPAGGAGTQYF
TGTGCCAGCAGCCCCGCAGGGGGCGCTGGGACCCAGTACTTC
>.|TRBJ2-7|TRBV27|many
CASRGVSSEQYF
TGTGCCAGCAGGGGGGTTTCAAGCGAGCAGTACTTC
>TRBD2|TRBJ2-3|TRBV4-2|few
CASSQVSLAGGPSSDTQYF
TGTGCCAGCAGCCAAGTGAGCCTAGCGGGGGGGCCGAGCTCAGATACGCAGTATTTT
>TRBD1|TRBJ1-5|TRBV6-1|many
CASSASGGEQPQHF
TGTGCCAGCAGTGCCTCAGGGGGCGAGCAGCCCCAGCATTTT
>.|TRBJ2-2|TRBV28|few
CASSYRGPNTGELFF
TGTGCCAGCAGTTATCGGGGGCCGAACACCGGGGAGCTGTTTTTT
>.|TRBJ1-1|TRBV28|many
CASSPDREAFF
TGTGCCAGCAGTCCCGACAGAGAAGCTTTCTTT
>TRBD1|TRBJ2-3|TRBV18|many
CASSLGQGPTDTQYF
TGTGCCAGCTCCCTGGGACAGGGACCCACAGATACGCAGTATTTT
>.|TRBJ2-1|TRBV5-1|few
CASSLTGSSYNEQFF
TGCGCCAGCAGCTTGACCGGAAGCTCCTACAATGAGCAGTTCTTC
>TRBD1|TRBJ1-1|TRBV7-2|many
CASSPGGVSTEAFF
TGTGCCAGCAGCCCAGGGGGGGTGAGCACTGAAGCTTTCTTT
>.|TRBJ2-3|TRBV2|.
CASSSQLPSTDTQYF
TGTGCCAGCAGTTCACAGCTACCTAGCACAGATACGCAGTATTTT
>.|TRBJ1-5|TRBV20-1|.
CSARDQGQPQHF
TGCAGTGCTAGAGACCAGGGTCAGCCCCAGCATTTT
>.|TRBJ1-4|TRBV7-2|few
CASSFITQGEKLFF
TGTGCCAGCAGCTTCATCACTCAGGGTGAAAAACTGTTTTTT
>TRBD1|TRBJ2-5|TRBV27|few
CASSYGQGKQYF
TGTGCCAGCAGTTACGGACAGGGGAAACAGTACTTC
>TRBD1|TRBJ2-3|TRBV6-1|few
CASSSDRALTDTQYF
TGTGCCAGCAGCAGCGACAGGGCCCTCACAGATACGCAGTATTTT
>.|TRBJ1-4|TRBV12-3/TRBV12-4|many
CASSLDRVGEKLFF
TGTGCCAGCAGTTTAGACAGGGTCGGCGAAAAACTGTTTTTT
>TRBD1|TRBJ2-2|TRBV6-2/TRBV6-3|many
CASTGQGAGELFF
TGTGCCAGCACGGGACAGGGGGCCGGGGAGCTGTTTTTT
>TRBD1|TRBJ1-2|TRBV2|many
CATRDRDFAGYTF
TGTGCCACCCGGGACAGGGACTTCGCTGGCTACACCTTC
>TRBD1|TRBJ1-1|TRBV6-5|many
CASSYEGQLNTEAFF
TGTGCCAGCAGTTACGAGGGACAGCTGAACACTGAAGCTTTCTTT
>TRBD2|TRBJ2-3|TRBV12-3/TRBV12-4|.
CASTPLAGGRAQYF
TGTGCCAGCACCCCACTAGCGGGGGGCCGTGCGCAGTATTTT
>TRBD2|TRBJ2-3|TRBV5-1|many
CASRVIAGPADTQYF
TGCGCCAGCAGGGTAATAGCGGGGCCAGCAGATACGCAGTATTTT
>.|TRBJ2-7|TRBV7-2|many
CASSLEGRPYYEQYF
TGTGCCAGCAGCTTAGAAGGACGGCCCTACTACGAGCAGTACTTC
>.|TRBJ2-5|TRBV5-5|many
CASSLARGRQETQYF
TGTGCCAGCAGCTTGGCCCGGGGGCGACAAGAGACCCAGTACTTC
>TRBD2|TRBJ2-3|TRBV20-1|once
CSARAYTSGGTSTTDTQYF
TGCAGTGCTAGGGCTTATACTAGCGGGGGGACCTCGACCACAGATACGCAGTATTTT
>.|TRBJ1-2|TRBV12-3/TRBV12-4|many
CASSFHVSNGYTF
TGTGCCAGCAGTTTTCACGTTTCTAATGGCTACACCTTC
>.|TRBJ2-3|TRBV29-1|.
CSVWGLAEITDTQYF
TGCAGCGTTTGGGGTTTAGCGGAGATCACAGATACGCAGTATTTT
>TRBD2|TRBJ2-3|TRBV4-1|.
CASSRADPSGTQYF
TGCGCCAGCAGCCGAGCGGACCCTAGCGGTACGCAGTATTTT
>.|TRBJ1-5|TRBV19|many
CASRPKSNQPQHF
TGTGCCAGTAGGCCCAAGAGCAATCAGCCCCAGCATTTT
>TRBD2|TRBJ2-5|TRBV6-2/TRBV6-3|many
CASRHGTSGFQETQYF
TGTGCCAGCAGACACGGGACTAGCGGGTTTCAAGAGACCCAGTACTTC
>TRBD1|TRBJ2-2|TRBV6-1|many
CASSPDRGRPGELFF
TGTGCCAGCAGTCCCGACAGGGGGCGACCCGGGGAGCTGTTTTTT
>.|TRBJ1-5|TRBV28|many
CAIQLHPTMSPQHF
TGTGCCATCCAACTGCATCCAACTATGTCGCCCCAGCATTTT
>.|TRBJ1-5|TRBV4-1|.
CASSQEGRNNQPQHF
TGCGCCAGCAGCCAAGAGGGACGGAACAATCAGCCCCAGCATTTT
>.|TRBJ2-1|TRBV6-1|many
CASSNSGTSWRLFF
TGTGCCAGCAGTAACTCCGGGACCTCTTGGCGTTTGTTCTTC
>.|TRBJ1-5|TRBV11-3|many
CASSLQGLPNQPQHF
TGTGCCAGCAGCTTACAAGGACTGCCGAATCAGCCCCAGCATTTT
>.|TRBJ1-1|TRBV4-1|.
CASSQGEGSATEAFF
TGCGCCAGCAGCCAAGGGGAGGGCTCGGCCACTGAAGCTTTCTTT
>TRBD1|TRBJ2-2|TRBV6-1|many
CASRPQGAGTGELFF
TGTGCCAGCAGACCACAGGGGGCAGGGACCGGGGAGCTGTTTTTT
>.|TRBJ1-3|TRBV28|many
CASEVGSGNTIYF
TGTGCCAGCGAGGTGGGCTCTGGAAACACCATATATTTT
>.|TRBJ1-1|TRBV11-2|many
CASSLDHLSTEAFF
TGTGCCAGCAGCTTAGATCACCTCTCCACTGAAGCTTTCTTT
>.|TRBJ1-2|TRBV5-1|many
CASSLEGRGSDGYTF
TGCGCCAGCAGCTTGGAGGGCAGGGGCAGTGATGGCTACACCTTC